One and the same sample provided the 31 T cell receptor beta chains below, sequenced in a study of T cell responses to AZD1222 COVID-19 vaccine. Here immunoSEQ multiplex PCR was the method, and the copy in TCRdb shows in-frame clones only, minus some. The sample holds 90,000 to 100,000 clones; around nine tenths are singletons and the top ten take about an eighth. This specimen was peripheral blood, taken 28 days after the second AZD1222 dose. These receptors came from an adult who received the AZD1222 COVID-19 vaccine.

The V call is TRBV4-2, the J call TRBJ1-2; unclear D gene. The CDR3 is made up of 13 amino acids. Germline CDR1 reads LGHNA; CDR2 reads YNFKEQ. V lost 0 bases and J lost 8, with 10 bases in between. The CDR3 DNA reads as TGTGCCAGCAGCCAAGACCGGGTTAGAGGCTACACCTTC. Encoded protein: CASSQDRVRGYTF.

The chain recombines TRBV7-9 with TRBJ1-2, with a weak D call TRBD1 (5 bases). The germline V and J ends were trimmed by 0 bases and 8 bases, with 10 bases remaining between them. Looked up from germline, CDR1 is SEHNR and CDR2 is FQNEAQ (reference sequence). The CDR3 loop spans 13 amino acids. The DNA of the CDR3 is TGTGCCAGCAGCTTAGCGTTGCCAGGGGGCTACACCTTC. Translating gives CASSLALPGGYTF.

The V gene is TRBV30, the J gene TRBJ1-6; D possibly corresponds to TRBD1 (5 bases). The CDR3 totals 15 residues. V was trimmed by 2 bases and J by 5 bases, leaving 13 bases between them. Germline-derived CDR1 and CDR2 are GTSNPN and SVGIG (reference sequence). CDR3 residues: CAWSLAGRNNSPLHF. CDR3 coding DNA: TGTGCCTGGAGTTTAGCGGGACGAAATAATTCACCCCTCCACTTT.

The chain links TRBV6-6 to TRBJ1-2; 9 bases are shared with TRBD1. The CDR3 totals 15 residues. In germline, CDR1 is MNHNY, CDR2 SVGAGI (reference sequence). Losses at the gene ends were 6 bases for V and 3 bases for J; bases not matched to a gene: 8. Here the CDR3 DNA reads TGTGCCAGCAGGCTCCGGACAGGGGATGACTATGGCTACACCTTC. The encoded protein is CASRLRTGDDYGYTF.

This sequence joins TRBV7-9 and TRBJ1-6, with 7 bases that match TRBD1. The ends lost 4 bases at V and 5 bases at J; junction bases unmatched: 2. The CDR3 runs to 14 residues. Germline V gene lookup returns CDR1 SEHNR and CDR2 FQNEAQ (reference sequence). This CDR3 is CASSYGQDNSPLHF. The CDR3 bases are TGTGCCAGCAGCTACGGACAGGATAATTCACCCCTCCACTTT. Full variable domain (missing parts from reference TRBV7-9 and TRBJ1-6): DTGVSQNPRHKITKRGQNVTFRCDPISEHNRLYWYRQTLGQGPEFLTYFQNEAQLEKSRLLSDRFSAERPKGSFSTLEIQRTEQGDSAMYLCASSYGQDNSPLHFGNGTRLTVT.

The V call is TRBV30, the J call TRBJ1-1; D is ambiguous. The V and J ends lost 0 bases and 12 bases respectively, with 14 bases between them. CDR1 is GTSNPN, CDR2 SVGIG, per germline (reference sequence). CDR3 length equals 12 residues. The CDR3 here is CAWSVRGGVSFF. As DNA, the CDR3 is TGTGCCTGGAGTGTACGCGGCGGGGTCTCTTTCTTT.

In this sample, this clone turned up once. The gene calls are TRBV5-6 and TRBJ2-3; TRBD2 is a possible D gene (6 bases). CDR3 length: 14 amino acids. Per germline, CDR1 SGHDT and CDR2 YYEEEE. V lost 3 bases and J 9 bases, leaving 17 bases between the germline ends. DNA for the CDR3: TGTGCCAGCAGCTCATTGACTAGTTTGGTAACGCAGTATTTT. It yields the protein CASSSLTSLVTQYF.

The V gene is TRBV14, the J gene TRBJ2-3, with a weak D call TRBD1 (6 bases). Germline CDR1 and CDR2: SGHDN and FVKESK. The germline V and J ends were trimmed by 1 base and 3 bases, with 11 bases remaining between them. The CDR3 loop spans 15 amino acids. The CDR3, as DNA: TGTGCCAGCAGCCAAGGCGGTCAGGGGACAGATACGCAGTATTTT. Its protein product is CASSQGGQGTDTQYF.

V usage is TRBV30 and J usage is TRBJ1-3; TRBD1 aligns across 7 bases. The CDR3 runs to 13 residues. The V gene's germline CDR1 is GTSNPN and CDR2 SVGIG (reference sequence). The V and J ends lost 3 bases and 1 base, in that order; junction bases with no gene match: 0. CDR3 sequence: CAWSRGSGNTIYF. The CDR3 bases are TGTGCCTGGAGCAGGGGGTCTGGAAACACCATATATTTT.

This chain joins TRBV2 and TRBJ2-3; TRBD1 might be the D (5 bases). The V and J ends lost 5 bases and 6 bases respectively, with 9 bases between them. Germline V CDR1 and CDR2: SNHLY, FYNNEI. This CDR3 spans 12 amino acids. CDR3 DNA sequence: TGTGCCAGCAGTATTCACAGGGATACGCAGTATTTT. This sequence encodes CASSIHRDTQYF.

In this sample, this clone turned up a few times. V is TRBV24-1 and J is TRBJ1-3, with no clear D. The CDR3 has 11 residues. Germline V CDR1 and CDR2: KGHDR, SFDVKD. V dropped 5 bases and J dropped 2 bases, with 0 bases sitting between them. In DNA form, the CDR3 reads TGTGCCACCAGTGCTGGAAACACCATATATTTT. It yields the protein CATSAGNTIYF.

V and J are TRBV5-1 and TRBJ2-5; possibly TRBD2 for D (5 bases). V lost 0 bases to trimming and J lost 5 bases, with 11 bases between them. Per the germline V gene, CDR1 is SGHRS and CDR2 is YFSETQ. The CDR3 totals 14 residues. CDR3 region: CASSLVGGQETQYF. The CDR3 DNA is TGCGCCAGCAGCTTGGTCGGAGGTCAGGAGACCCAGTACTTC. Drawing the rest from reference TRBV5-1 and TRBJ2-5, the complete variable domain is KAGVTQTPRYLIKTRGQQVTLSCSPISGHRSVSWYQQTPGQGLQFLFEYFSETQRNKGNFPGRFSGRQFSNSRSEMNVSTLELGDSALYLCASSLVGGQETQYFGPGTRLLVL.

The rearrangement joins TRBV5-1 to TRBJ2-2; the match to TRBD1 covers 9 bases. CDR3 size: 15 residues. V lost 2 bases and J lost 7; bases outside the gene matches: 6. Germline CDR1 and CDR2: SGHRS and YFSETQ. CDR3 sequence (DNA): TGCGCCAGCAGCTTCACAGGGGGCTCGAACGGGGAGCTGTTTTTT. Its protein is CASSFTGGSNGELFF.

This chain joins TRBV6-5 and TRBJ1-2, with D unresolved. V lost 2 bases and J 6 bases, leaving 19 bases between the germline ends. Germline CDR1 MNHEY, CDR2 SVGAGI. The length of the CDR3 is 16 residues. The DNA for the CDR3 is TGTGCCAGCAGTTACGCCAAGAAAGGAGGGCCTCATGGCTACACCTTC. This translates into CASSYAKKGGPHGYTF.

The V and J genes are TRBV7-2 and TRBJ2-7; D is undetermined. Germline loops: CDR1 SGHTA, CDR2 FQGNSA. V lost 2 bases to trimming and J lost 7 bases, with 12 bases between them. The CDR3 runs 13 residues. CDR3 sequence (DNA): TGTGCCAGCAGCTTATCTGCCCCCCTTGAGCAGTACTTC. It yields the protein CASSLSAPLEQYF.

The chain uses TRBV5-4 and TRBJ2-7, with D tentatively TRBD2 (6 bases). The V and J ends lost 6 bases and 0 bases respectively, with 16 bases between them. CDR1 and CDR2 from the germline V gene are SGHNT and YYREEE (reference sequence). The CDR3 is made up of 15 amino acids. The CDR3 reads CASNPWAGSSYEQYF. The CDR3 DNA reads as TGTGCCAGCAACCCCTGGGCGGGAAGCTCCTACGAGCAGTACTTC.

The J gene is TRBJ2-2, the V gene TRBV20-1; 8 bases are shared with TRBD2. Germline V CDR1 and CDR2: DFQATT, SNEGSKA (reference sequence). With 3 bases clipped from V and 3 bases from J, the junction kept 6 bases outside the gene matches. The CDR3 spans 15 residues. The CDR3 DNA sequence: TGCAGTGCTAGTTTGATGGGACTAGACACCGGGGAGCTGTTTTTT. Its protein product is CSASLMGLDTGELFF.

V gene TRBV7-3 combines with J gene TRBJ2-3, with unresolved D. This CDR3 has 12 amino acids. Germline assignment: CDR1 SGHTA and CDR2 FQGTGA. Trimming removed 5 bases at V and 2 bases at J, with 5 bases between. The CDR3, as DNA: TGTGCCAGCAGCCCCAACACAGATACGCAGTATTTT. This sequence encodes CASSPNTDTQYF.

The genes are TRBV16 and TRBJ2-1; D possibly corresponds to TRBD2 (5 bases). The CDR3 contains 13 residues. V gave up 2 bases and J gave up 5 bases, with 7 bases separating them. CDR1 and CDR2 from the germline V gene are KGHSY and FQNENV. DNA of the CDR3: TGTGCCAGCAGCCAAGACTACAACAATGAGCAGTTCTTC. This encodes CASSQDYNNEQFF.

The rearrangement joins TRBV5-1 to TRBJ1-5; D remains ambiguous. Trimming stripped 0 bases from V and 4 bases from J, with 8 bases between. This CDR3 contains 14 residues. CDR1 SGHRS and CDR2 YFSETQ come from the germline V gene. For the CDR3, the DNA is TGCGCCAGCAGCTTGGCGGGGAGGAATCAGCCCCAGCATTTT. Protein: CASSLAGRNQPQHF.

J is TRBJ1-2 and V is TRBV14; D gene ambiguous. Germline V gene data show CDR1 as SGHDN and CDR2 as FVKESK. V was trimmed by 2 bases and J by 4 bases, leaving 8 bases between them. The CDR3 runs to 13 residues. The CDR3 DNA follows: TGTGCCAGCAGCCAAACCTCTGGCTATGGCTACACCTTC. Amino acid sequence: CASSQTSGYGYTF. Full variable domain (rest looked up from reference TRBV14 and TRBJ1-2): EAGVTQFPSHSVIEKGQTVTLRCDPISGHDNLYWYRRVMGKEIKFLLHFVKESKQDESGMPNNRFLAERTGGTYSTLKVQPAELEDSGVYFCASSQTSGYGYTFGSGTRLTVV.

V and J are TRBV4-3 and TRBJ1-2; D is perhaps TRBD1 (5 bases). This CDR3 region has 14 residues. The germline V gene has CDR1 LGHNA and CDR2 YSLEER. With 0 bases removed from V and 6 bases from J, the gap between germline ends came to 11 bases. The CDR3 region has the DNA TGCGCCAGCAGCCAAGATTTGGGGACTAATGGCTACACCTTC. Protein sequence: CASSQDLGTNGYTF.

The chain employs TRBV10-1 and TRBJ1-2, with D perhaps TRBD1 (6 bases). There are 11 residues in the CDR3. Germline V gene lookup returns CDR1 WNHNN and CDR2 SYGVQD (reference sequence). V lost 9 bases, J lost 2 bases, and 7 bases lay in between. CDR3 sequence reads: CASTGNYGYTF. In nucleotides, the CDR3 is TGCGCCAGTACAGGGAACTATGGCTACACCTTC.

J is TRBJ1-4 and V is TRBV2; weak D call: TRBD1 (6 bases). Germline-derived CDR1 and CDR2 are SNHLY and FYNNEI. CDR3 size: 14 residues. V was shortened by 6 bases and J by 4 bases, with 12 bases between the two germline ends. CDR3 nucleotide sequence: TGTGCCAGCAGCGTGGACAGAAATAATGAAAAACTGTTTTTT. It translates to CASSVDRNNEKLFF.

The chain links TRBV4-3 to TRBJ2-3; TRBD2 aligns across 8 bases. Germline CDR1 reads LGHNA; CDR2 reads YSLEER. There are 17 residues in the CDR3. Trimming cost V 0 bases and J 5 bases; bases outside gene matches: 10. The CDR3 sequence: CASSQDASGGLLDTQYF. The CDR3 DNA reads TGCGCCAGCAGCCAAGATGCGAGCGGGGGACTGCTAGATACGCAGTATTTT.

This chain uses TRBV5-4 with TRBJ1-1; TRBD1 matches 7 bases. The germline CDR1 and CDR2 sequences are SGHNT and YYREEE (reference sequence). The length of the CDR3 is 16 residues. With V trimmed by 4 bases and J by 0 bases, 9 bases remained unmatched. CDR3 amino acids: CASSLDPGQMNTEAFF. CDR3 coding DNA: TGTGCCAGCAGCCTAGACCCGGGACAGATGAACACTGAAGCTTTCTTT.

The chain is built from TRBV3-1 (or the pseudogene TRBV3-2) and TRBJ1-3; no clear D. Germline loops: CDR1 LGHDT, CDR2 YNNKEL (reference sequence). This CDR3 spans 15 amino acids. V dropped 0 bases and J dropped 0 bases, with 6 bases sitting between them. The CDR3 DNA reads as TGTGCCAGCAGCCAAGATTCGGTCTCTGGAAACACCATATATTTT. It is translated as CASSQDSVSGNTIYF.

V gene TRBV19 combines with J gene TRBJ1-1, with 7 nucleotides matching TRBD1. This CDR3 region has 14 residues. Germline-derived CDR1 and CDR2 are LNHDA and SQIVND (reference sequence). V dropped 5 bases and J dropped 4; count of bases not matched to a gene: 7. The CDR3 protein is CASSAQGSLTEAFF. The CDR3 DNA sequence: TGTGCCAGTAGTGCACAGGGGAGTCTCACTGAAGCTTTCTTT.

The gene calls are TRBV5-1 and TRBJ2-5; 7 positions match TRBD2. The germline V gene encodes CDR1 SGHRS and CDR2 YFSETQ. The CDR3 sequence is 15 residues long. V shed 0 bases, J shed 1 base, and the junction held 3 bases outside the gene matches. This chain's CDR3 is CASSLGGSFQETQYF. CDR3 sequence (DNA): TGCGCCAGCAGCTTGGGCGGGAGCTTCCAAGAGACCCAGTACTTC.

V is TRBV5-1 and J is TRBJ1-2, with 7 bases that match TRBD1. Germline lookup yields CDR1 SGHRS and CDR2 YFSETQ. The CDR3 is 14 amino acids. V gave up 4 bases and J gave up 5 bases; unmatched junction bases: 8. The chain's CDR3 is CASSRADRVYGYTF. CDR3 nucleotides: TGCGCCAGCAGCCGTGCCGACAGGGTATATGGCTACACCTTC.

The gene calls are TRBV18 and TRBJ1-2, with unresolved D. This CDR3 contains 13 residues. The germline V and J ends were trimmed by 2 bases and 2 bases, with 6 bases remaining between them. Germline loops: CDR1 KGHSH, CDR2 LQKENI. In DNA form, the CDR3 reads TGTGCCAGCTCACCATCGGGGAACTATGGCTACACCTTC. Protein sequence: CASSPSGNYGYTF. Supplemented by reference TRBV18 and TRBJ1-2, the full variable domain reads NAGVMQNPRHLVRRRGQEARLRCSPMKGHSHVYWYRQLPEEGLKFMVYLQKENIIDESGMPKERFSAEFPKEGPSILRIQQVVRGDSAAYFCASSPSGNYGYTFGSGTRLTVV.